The 22 T cell receptor beta chains given below trace back to one sample, sequenced in a study of monozygotic twins with inflammatory bowel disease. TCRdb reprocessed the 5' RACE reads, with one entry per CDR3 protein and no DNA. Recorded for this sample: approximately 400,000 distinct CDR3 sequences. The sequenced sample consisted of blood. The receptors originated from a human donor with ulcerative colitis or Crohn's disease, or a healthy co-twin of an affected twin (not recorded which).

The V call is TRBV7-2, the J call TRBJ2-1; lacking DNA, the TRBD1 call made by TCRdb goes unchecked. The V gene's germline CDR1 is SGHTA and CDR2 FQGNSA. The CDR3 has 14 residues. The CDR3 loop reads CASSLERDINEQFF.

The chain couples TRBV5-1 to TRBJ1-2; TCRdb selects TRBD1, and the lack of DNA leaves this call unchecked. The CDR3 has 14 amino acids. The germline CDR1 and CDR2 sequences are SGHRS and YFSETQ. CDR3 protein: CASRLGQGDYGYNF.

The V call is TRBV7-9, the J call TRBJ2-5; TCRdb designates TRBD1, a call that cannot be tested without DNA. CDR1 and CDR2 from the germline V gene are SEHNR and FQNEAQ (reference sequence). This CDR3 has 14 amino acids. This chain's CDR3 is CASSDRGREETQYF.

The V and J genes are TRBV12-3 or TRBV12-4 and TRBJ2-3; the TRBD1 assignment by TCRdb is unverifiable without DNA. The CDR3 runs to 15 residues. This CDR3 reads CASSPWARDADTQYF.

The chain links TRBV5-4 to TRBJ2-5; TCRdb reports TRBD2, a call that lacks DNA to check it against. The CDR3 has 17 residues. Germline V CDR1 and CDR2: SGHNT, YYREEE (reference sequence). This chain's CDR3 is CASSLGFAGGAQETQYF.

V gene TRBV5-1 combines with J gene TRBJ2-1; the TCRdb D gene call, TRBD2, has no DNA to confirm it. CDR1 is SGHRS, CDR2 YFSETQ, per germline. The CDR3 loop spans 20 amino acids. The CDR3 region is CASSPSWLAGQGGSYNEQFF.

This CDR3 reads CASSPLVNGSPGELFF. The chain uses TRBV18 and TRBJ2-2; TCRdb's D call, TRBD2, is unchecked because there is no DNA. Germline V gene lookup returns CDR1 KGHSH and CDR2 LQKENI. The CDR3 has 16 amino acids.

The chain has TRBV12-3 or TRBV12-4 and TRBJ2-7; the TCRdb call, TRBD1, lacks DNA for checking. This CDR3 spans 20 amino acids. CDR3 residues: CASSFIYGTGKDPHSYEQYF.

The J gene is TRBJ1-5, the V gene TRBV19. Germline-derived CDR1 and CDR2 are LNHDA and SQIVND (reference sequence). The CDR3 is 13 amino acids. CDR3 sequence reads: CASTGDLPAPQHF.

The rearrangement links TRBV19 to TRBJ1-5; TCRdb's D call, TRBD1, is unchecked because there is no DNA. Germline CDR1 reads LNHDA; CDR2 reads SQIVND (reference sequence). The length of the CDR3 is 15 residues. CDR3: CASRLTGASNQPQHF.

The rearrangement uses TRBV7-2 and TRBJ2-7; the D call from TCRdb, TRBD2, cannot be confirmed without DNA. The V gene's germline CDR1 is SGHTA and CDR2 FQGNSA. This CDR3 is 15 amino acids long. The CDR3 reads CASSSLAGGWYEQYF.

This chain links TRBV7-9 with TRBJ1-2; the D call from TCRdb, TRBD1, cannot be confirmed without DNA. Germline V gene sequence: CDR1 SEHNR, CDR2 FQNEAQ (reference sequence). The CDR3 length is 15 residues. The CDR3 loop reads CASSPLVGSHYGYTF.

This chain joins TRBV20-1 and TRBJ1-1. Germline V gene lookup returns CDR1 DFQATT and CDR2 SNEGSKA (reference sequence). CDR3 size: 12 residues. The CDR3: CSANPWNTEAFF.

V gene TRBV5-4 combines with J gene TRBJ2-3. The CDR3 covers 14 residues. Germline V CDR1 and CDR2: SGHNT, YYREEE (reference sequence). The CDR3 loop reads CASSLVLSTDTQYF.

The V gene is TRBV20-1, the J gene TRBJ2-7; checking the TCRdb D call of TRBD2 is not possible without DNA. The CDR3 runs 15 residues. CDR1 is DFQATT, CDR2 SNEGSKA, per germline (reference sequence). This chain's CDR3 is CSARSPSGGKGEQYF.

The chain employs TRBV18 and TRBJ2-2; TCRdb lists TRBD1, though no DNA is available to test this call. From germline, CDR1 is KGHSH and CDR2 LQKENI. CDR3 size: 16 residues. CDR3 sequence reads: CASSPAGGPNTGELFF.

The rearrangement joins TRBV6-2 or TRBV6-3 to TRBJ2-2; TCRdb outputs TRBD2, but without DNA this stays unchecked. The V gene's germline CDR1 is MNHEY and CDR2 SVGEGT. CDR3 length: 19 residues. The CDR3 region is CASSYVGGTSTKNTGELFF.

The rearrangement links TRBV15 to TRBJ2-5; TCRdb lists TRBD2, though no DNA is available to test this call. CDR1 is LNHNV and CDR2 is YYDKDF in the germline V gene (reference sequence). The CDR3 runs 16 residues. The CDR3 region is CATSRRGTSGRETQYF.

The chain has TRBV11-2 and TRBJ2-7; TCRdb's assignment of TRBD2 cannot be checked, as there is no DNA. Germline-derived CDR1 and CDR2 are SGHAT and FQNNGV. The CDR3 loop spans 14 amino acids. This CDR3 reads CASSLQRTNYEQYF. The full variable domain, in which reference TRBV11-2 and TRBJ2-7 provide the parts outside the CDR3, is EAGVAQSPRYKIIEKRQSVAFWCNPISGHATLYWYQQILGQGPKLLIQFQNNGVVDDSQLPKDRFSAERLKGVDSTLKIQPAKLEDSAVYLCASSLQRTNYEQYFGPGTRLTVT.

V gene TRBV5-6 combines with J gene TRBJ2-1; with no DNA, the TCRdb D assignment of TRBD1 cannot be verified. The germline gives CDR1 SGHDT, CDR2 YYEEEE. This CDR3 contains 17 residues. The CDR3 reads CASSYGSGASPYNEQFF.

The chain uses TRBV29-1 and TRBJ2-1; there is no DNA to check the TCRdb D call of TRBD1. Germline lookup yields CDR1 SQVTM and CDR2 ANQGSEA. CDR3 size: 13 residues. The CDR3 spells CSVALVVGDEQFF.

The chain couples TRBV11-2 to TRBJ2-2; TCRdb's D call, TRBD1, is unchecked because there is no DNA. Germline V CDR1 and CDR2: SGHAT, FQNNGV. The CDR3 is 18 amino acids. CDR3 residues: CASSLIPSGQANTGELFF. The whole variable domain, filled in from reference TRBV11-2 and TRBJ2-2, reads EAGVAQSPRYKIIEKRQSVAFWCNPISGHATLYWYQQILGQGPKLLIQFQNNGVVDDSQLPKDRFSAERLKGVDSTLKIQPAKLEDSAVYLCASSLIPSGQANTGELFFGEGSRLTVL.